These T cell receptor beta chains were read from a single sample in a study of metastatic and nonmetastatic thyroid tumors. TCRdb re-analyzed the PCR reads using MiXCR. The sample has around 19,000 clones, about 16% seen once. Sequenced input: tumor tissue. The receptors derive from a female donor with papillary thyroid cancer or a benign thyroid nodule (not recorded which). Some clones in this sample may be carry-over from other donors' samples. Both conserved end residues are part of each CDR3. Each record gives: clone size, J gene, V gene, D gene, CDR3 protein, CDR3 DNA. The D gene is left open where the match is weak. Size tells how often a clone was seen (once, few, many) or the class of an expanded clone, and some rows leave it out.

>many|TRBJ1-1|TRBV5-1|TRBD1
CASSGGQIMNTEAFF
TGCGCCAGCAGCGGGGGACAGATTATGAACACTGAAGCTTTCTTT
>many|TRBJ1-5|TRBV25-1|NA
CASSVWGSNQPQHF
TGTGCCAGCAGTGTATGGGGTAGCAATCAGCCCCAGCATTTT
>NA|TRBJ1-2|TRBV3-1|TRBD1
CASSLLSASRQGGGYTF
TGTGCCAGCAGCCTACTATCTGCCTCCAGACAGGGGGGTGGCTACACCTTC
>NA|TRBJ2-3|TRBV15|NA
CATSRIRGTYESGTDTQYF
TGTGCCACCAGCAGAATACGAGGGACGTATGAGTCCGGCACAGATACGCAGTATTTT
>NA|TRBJ2-1|TRBV11-2|TRBD1
CASSPPGQWIGNEQFF
TGTGCCAGCAGTCCTCCGGGACAGTGGATTGGTAATGAGCAGTTCTTC
>many|TRBJ1-1|TRBV30|NA
CAWSTEDTEAFF
TGTGCCTGGAGTACAGAAGACACTGAAGCTTTCTTT
>many|TRBJ2-2|TRBV30|TRBD1
CAWSNRDRVTGELFF
TGTGCCTGGTCTAACCGGGACAGGGTGACCGGGGAGCTGTTTTTT
>many|TRBJ2-3|TRBV20-1|NA
CSARDRTGRGTDTQYF
TGCAGTGCTAGAGATCGTACGGGTAGGGGAACAGATACGCAGTATTTT
>many|TRBJ2-2|TRBV6-6|NA
CASSYGGRWTAGELFF
TGTGCCAGCAGTTACGGGGGCCGGTGGACTGCCGGGGAGCTGTTTTTT
>many|TRBJ1-3|TRBV5-1|TRBD1
CASSSPGQGAGNTIYF
TGCGCCAGCAGCTCGCCGGGACAGGGAGCTGGAAACACCATATATTTT
>many|TRBJ2-3|TRBV20-1|NA
CSARGVSTDTQYF
TGCAGTGCTAGGGGCGTTAGCACAGATACGCAGTATTTT
>many|TRBJ1-1|TRBV14|NA
CASSQDWSGEAFF
TGTGCCAGCAGCCAAGATTGGTCAGGGGAAGCTTTCTTT
>medium-sized|TRBJ1-5|TRBV28|NA
CASSSDRIGNQPQHF
TGTGCCAGCAGTTCCGACAGAATCGGGAATCAGCCCCAGCATTTT
>few|TRBJ2-7|TRBV10-3|TRBD2
CVISKTSGMYEQYF
TGTGTCATCAGTAAGACTAGCGGGATGTACGAGCAGTACTTC
>many|TRBJ1-5|TRBV6-6|NA
CASSYSWVHGRVGQPQHF
TGTGCCAGCAGTTACTCATGGGTTCACGGTCGGGTGGGCCAGCCCCAGCATTTT
>NA|TRBJ2-2|TRBV7-2|TRBD2
CASSLAVGFGGELFF
TGTGCCAGCAGCCTAGCGGTAGGTTTTGGCGGGGAGCTGTTTTTT
>few|TRBJ1-6|TRBV6-2/TRBV6-3|NA
CASSAGTSGSPLHF
TGTGCCAGCAGTGCCGGGACCTCGGGTTCACCCCTCCACTTT
>many|TRBJ2-1|TRBV6-5|TRBD1
CASSYAYRGSNEQFF
TGTGCCAGCAGTTACGCTTACAGGGGGAGTAATGAGCAGTTCTTC
>many|TRBJ1-1|TRBV7-2|NA
CASSLVVGGVAEAFF
TGTGCCAGCAGCTTAGTAGTGGGGGGGGTCGCTGAAGCTTTCTTT
>NA|TRBJ2-2|TRBV7-2|NA
CASSPSWGWGLFF
TGTGCCAGCAGCCCAAGTTGGGGGTGGGGGCTGTTTTTT
>many|TRBJ1-4|TRBV2|TRBD1
CASSVDRVVGETNEKLFF
TGTGCCAGCAGTGTAGACAGGGTCGTTGGGGAAACTAATGAAAAACTGTTTTTT
>medium-sized|TRBJ2-7|TRBV24-1|NA
CATSAKPGVYEQYF
TGTGCCACCAGTGCGAAGCCAGGCGTCTACGAGCAGTACTTC
>many|TRBJ2-3|TRBV29-1|NA
CSVGRGSSTDTQYF
TGCAGCGTTGGCAGGGGATCGAGCACAGATACGCAGTATTTT
>many|TRBJ1-1|TRBV27|NA
CASSLDRNTEAFF
TGTGCCAGCAGCCTCGACAGGAACACTGAAGCTTTCTTT
>many|TRBJ1-6|TRBV10-3|TRBD1
CAIREGQGDNSPLHF
TGTGCCATCAGGGAGGGACAGGGAGATAATTCACCCCTCCACTTT
>medium-sized|TRBJ1-6|TRBV6-1|TRBD1
CASRDRGNSPLHF
TGTGCCAGCAGGGACAGGGGTAATTCACCCCTCCACTTT
>many|TRBJ2-3|TRBV6-1|TRBD2
CASRGLARENTQYF
TGTGCCAGCAGAGGACTAGCGAGAGAAAATACGCAGTATTTT
>many|TRBJ2-3|TRBV5-6|NA
CASSLAGTQYF
TGTGCCAGCAGCTTGGCCGGTACGCAGTATTTT
>NA|TRBJ1-2|TRBV18|NA
CASSPWLGDRRNGNYGYTF
TGTGCCAGCTCCCCCTGGCTGGGAGACAGACGCAATGGTAACTATGGCTACACCTTC
>many|TRBJ1-1|TRBV4-1|NA
CASSPRGGYTEAFF
TGCGCCAGCAGCCCCCGAGGGGGATACACTGAAGCTTTCTTT